The source of this T cell receptor (beta chain) is a study of cytotoxic CD8 clonotypes in ibrutinib-treated CLL. There are 15 residues in the CDR3. V lost 0 bases and J 4 bases, leaving 9 bases between the germline ends. Looked up from germline, CDR1 is LNHNV and CDR2 is YYDKDF (reference sequence). For this clone: No antigen is known for it.

Measured with immunoSEQ multiplex PCR; TCRdb has only the in-frame clones, and not every one. The profile shows approximately 12,000 clones, around two thirds of them singletons. The study, taken as a whole, reports: Sustained-remission and progressing patients diverged in sampling times.

V and J are TRBV15 and TRBJ2-2, with a tentative D call TRBD1 (5 bases). Source: PBMCs, taken before ibrutinib treatment. The clonotype comes from a human donor with chronic lymphocytic leukemia. The CDR3 DNA follows: TGTGCCACCAGCAGAGACAGGGTCGTCACCGGGGAGCTGTTTTTT. Its protein is CATSRDRVVTGELFF.